This T cell receptor (beta chain) comes out of a study of vaccination and CD4 T cells after COVID-19. Study-level information: Overlapping peptides of the spike proteins of SARS-CoV-2, HCoV-NL63, HCoV-OC43 and HCoV-229E were used for cell stimulation. Culture controls were given either a CEFX pool, an HIV-1 Nef pool, or no peptide.

The Oncomine TCR Beta short-read assay was applied to DNA of cultured CD4+ T cells. Each CDR3 protein gets one entry after TCRdb re-called the PCR reads with MiXCR. The repertoire holds approximately 4,100 distinct CDR3 sequences, with 21% as singletons. The CDR3 consists of 14 residues. From germline, CDR1 is SGHTS and CDR2 YDEGEE. J was trimmed by 2 bases and V by 3 bases; bases with no gene match: 3. This clonotype showed up just once. Its antigen is not known. Treatment: approximately 9-day PBMC culture with coronavirus spike peptide pools or control peptides (ViraFEST assay). The ViraFEST method relied on peptide pools to expand antigen-specific T cells, followed by TCR sequencing.

The sample was CD4+ T cells from blood, cultured in vitro. This sequence originates from a human donor who had recovered from COVID-19. The chain links TRBV5-8 to TRBJ1-2, with 8 bases aligning to TRBD1. CDR3 amino acids: CASSWGQANYGYTF. In DNA form, the CDR3 reads TGTGCCAGCAGCTGGGGACAGGCCAACTATGGCTACACCTTC.